This is a list of T cell receptor beta chains from one sample in a study of blood T cell repertoires in COVID-19. Data came from immunoSEQ multiplex PCR; TCRdb stores just in-frame clones and leaves some out. The sample includes roughly 100,000 clones, 75% to 90% of them seen just once. The specimen was peripheral blood. The receptors here all came from a woman older than 75 with acute or convalescent COVID-19. Each CDR3 is given without its conserved first and last residue. D genes are given only for firm matches. Some rows mark clone size as missing; the rest say once, few, many or name a class of expanded clone.

v_call	j_call	clone_size	d_call	cdr3_aa
TRBV7-9	TRBJ1-2	.	TRBD1	ASSLETGQGTYT
TRBV5-1	TRBJ1-2	few	TRBD1	ATRDRDYGYT
TRBV5-1	TRBJ2-1	.	TRBD1	ASSLEGTVYNEQF
TRBV7-9	TRBJ2-7	.	TRBD1	ASSLIAGGYEQY
TRBV6-1	TRBJ2-3	.	.	ASSDRGRSTDTQY
TRBV29-1	TRBJ1-1	few	.	SVTPYTEAF
TRBV24-1	TRBJ2-1	.	.	ATEGGDSVNFYNEQF
TRBV6-5	TRBJ1-4	.	.	ASRGGQNEKLF
TRBV2	TRBJ1-1	.	.	ASSEEARTEAF
TRBV9	TRBJ1-6	.	TRBD1	ASSPNRGNSPLH
TRBV14	TRBJ1-1	.	.	ASSQASPRFTEAF
TRBV2	TRBJ1-2	.	.	ATSGFGGYT
TRBV11-2	TRBJ2-7	.	TRBD2	ASSSGTSGGARDEQY
TRBV5-1	TRBJ1-2	.	.	ASRLSYGYT
TRBV6-5	TRBJ1-2	.	.	ASSPRVSNYGYT
TRBV12-3/TRBV12-4	TRBJ2-7	.	.	ASSLAAFREQY
TRBV5-3	TRBJ2-1	once	TRBD1	ARSSIPGTGANNEQF
TRBV5-1	TRBJ2-3	.	.	ASSLASRGSTDTQY
TRBV6-1	TRBJ2-6	.	.	ASSEWRGSGANVLT
TRBV19	TRBJ1-5	.	.	ASSINNQPQH
TRBV5-1	TRBJ2-3	once	TRBD2	ASSLDPGGVTDTQY
TRBV9	TRBJ2-1	.	.	ASSPVGQLSYNEQF
TRBV7-9	TRBJ1-2	.	.	ASRPDRNYGYT
TRBV24-1	TRBJ1-5	.	.	ATLMERPQH
TRBV6-5	TRBJ2-7	few	TRBD1	ASSIGQGGEQY
TRBV7-6	TRBJ1-4	.	.	ASSFRGATNEKLF
TRBV5-8	TRBJ2-7	.	TRBD1	ASSSRSGTASYEQY
TRBV6-1	TRBJ1-5	.	.	ASSEVRNYQPQH
TRBV7-9	TRBJ2-7	.	TRBD2	ASSWTSGGPPYEQY
TRBV28	TRBJ1-2	.	TRBD1	ASSLSGTGTVGYT
TRBV5-5	TRBJ1-1	.	TRBD1	ASSSPGTGDPEAF
TRBV5-4	TRBJ1-2	.	TRBD1	ASSSGQGVYGYT
TRBV27	TRBJ2-1	.	TRBD1	ASSFLGQGSYNEQF
TRBV5-1	TRBJ2-2	.	.	ASSRVFLTGELF
TRBV5-4	TRBJ1-2	.	TRBD1	ASSPDRDRGYT
TRBV6-6	TRBJ2-2	.	.	ASNTRDTGELF
TRBV2	TRBJ1-1	.	.	ASSVGEEAF
TRBV24-1	TRBJ1-2	.	.	ATSVANYGYT
TRBV6-1	TRBJ1-2	.	.	ASSEGGSAGRLYGYT
TRBV6-6	TRBJ1-3	.	.	ASSPGGENTIY
TRBV5-1	TRBJ1-1	.	.	ASSLGTWGLNTEAF
TRBV10-2	TRBJ1-1	.	.	ASSESNVRAF
TRBV28	TRBJ1-4	.	TRBD1	ASRKPGQGSEKLF
TRBV6-5	TRBJ2-7	.	TRBD1	ASNHRGAQY
TRBV28	TRBJ1-5	few	TRBD1	ASSGGQGGNQPQH
TRBV29-1	TRBJ2-1	.	.	SVEDLAGPISYNEQF
TRBV5-4	TRBJ1-2	.	.	ASSLGGGPYGYT
TRBV7-9	TRBJ1-3	.	.	ASSFPLAGTGNTIY
TRBV5-1	TRBJ1-4	.	.	ASSLALVSGEKLF
TRBV19	TRBJ2-7	.	TRBD1	ASSVGQGGAYEQY
TRBV7-3	TRBJ1-6	.	.	ASSLTKEASPLH
TRBV15	TRBJ1-5	few	TRBD1	ATSRPGTVSNQPQH
TRBV5-8	TRBJ2-5	.	TRBD1	ASSLGTGGQETQY
TRBV2	TRBJ1-4	.	.	ASRGEGFNEKLF
TRBV3-1/TRBV3-2	TRBJ1-5	.	TRBD1	ASSTGQGYQPQH
TRBV12-5	TRBJ2-2	.	.	ASGLVVRGSGELF
TRBV7-2	TRBJ2-7	.	TRBD1	ASSLFGTGPYEQY
TRBV5-6	TRBJ2-2	.	TRBD1	ASSFRGIANTGELF
TRBV19	TRBJ1-1	once	.	ASRIGTGEAF